Listed below are T cell receptor beta chains from one sample, sequenced in a study of cytomegalovirus exposure and HLA in healthy donors. Here immunoSEQ multiplex PCR was the method, and the copy in TCRdb shows in-frame clones only, minus some. The sample lists 150,000 to 200,000 clones, about two thirds occurring once. Sequencing was done on a sample of PBMCs. All receptors come from a woman aged 18-29 years in good health and CMV-seropositive. Each CDR3 is given with its conserved first and last residue. Not every row has a clone size; where given, it reads once, few, many or a size class.

clone_size v_call cdr3_aa
. TRBV5-6 CASSTSGGASSYNEQFF
. TRBV28 CASSVTTLLEEQYF
. TRBV11-1 CASSDPTGGTEAFF
. TRBV5-4 CASSFSLAHEQYF
. TRBV28 CAASSSGTVYGYTF
. TRBV7-9 CASSLSGPEGNYGYTF
. TRBV19 CASSMRQGNSPLHF
. TRBV5-1 CASSFSNEQFF
. TRBV28 CASTFETANTEAFF
few TRBV5-1 CASSLDPAGNTGELFF
. TRBV27 CASSSYPGQGYEQYF
. TRBV9 CASGGGPHSVTGELFF
few TRBV7-3 CASSLFRGRKNNEQFF
. TRBV18 CASSPMESTDTQYF
few TRBV27 CASRPWPTGDDYTF
once TRBV28 CASSLRAGGFYEQYF
. TRBV7-6 CASSQYRATNEKLFF
few TRBV6-1 CASRRSGLAYEQYF
. TRBV15 CATQFAGTDTQYF
few TRBV7-6 CASGPSLLSGNTIYF
. TRBV7-7 CASSPYRGQQETQYF
. TRBV7-2 CASSLMRAGGKETQYF
. TRBV5-1 CASGNLGGYNEQFF
. TRBV27 CASSPLPSSGANVLTF
. TRBV30 CAWSSLERQPQHF
. TRBV5-5 CASSLAAGGDYGYTF
once TRBV6-5 CASSYRDRDYEQYF
once TRBV2 CASSGTSGGVKEQFF
few TRBV7-8 CASSWDRAYEQYF
. TRBV2 CASRVETGDYGYTF
. TRBV7-9 CASSLVGGMNTEAFF
. TRBV6-1 CASRGSSTDFYGYTF
. TRBV6-5 CASSFSGRDNEQFF
. TRBV7-9 CASRDRVGEQYF
few TRBV7-9 CASTSGQGDNTEAFF
few TRBV13 CASSYAASHISRDSGNTIYF
few TRBV9 CASSVGRGEQYF
. TRBV19 CASSPPRGSNYGYTF
. TRBV6-5 CASSTGGNEQYF
. TRBV11-2 CASSSIAGVSGELFF
. TRBV7-2 CASSLFKGEPLWANVLTF
. TRBV6-5 CASSYSFARRHNEQFF
. TRBV19 CASSILLAGADTQYF
. TRBV5-4 CASSLVGFQETQYF
. TRBV28 CASPRAGGTPFSTDTQYF
. TRBV29-1 CSVGQRESTGELFF
. TRBV19 CASSPGQGAGYEQYF
. TRBV5-6 CASSLGGALGYTF
. TRBV7-9 CASSLGTSHYGYTF